The entry below gives a single T cell receptor (beta chain) sequence along with its context. Its antigen remains unidentified. This specimen belongs to a study of T cells in Graves' hyperthyroidism and ophthalmopathy. Study findings and constraints: Blood also held most thyroid clonotypes expanded beyond 0.001.

Patients aged 18 to 65 had newly diagnosed hyperthyroidism that had lasted under 2 months. Amplified TCR beta CDR3 regions derived from RNA transcripts. First-round RT-PCR targeting the TCR CDR3 was performed with the HTBI primer set. TCRdb re-called the multiplex PCR reads through MiXCR, storing one row per CDR3 protein. This repertoire shows approximately 360,000 distinct CDR3 sequences, 15% to 17% found once; its top ten account for approximately 30%. The germline V gene encodes CDR1 MDHEN and CDR2 SYDVKM. Trimming removed 9 bases at V and 7 bases at J, with 21 bases between. CDR3 length: 15 amino acids.

This chain joins TRBV28 and TRBJ2-2; D is perhaps TRBD1 (6 bases). The source is a woman aged 18-29 years with Graves' hyperthyroidism that later progressed to Graves' ophthalmopathy. What was sequenced was blood. This CDR3 reads CASLSGQGSSGELFF. For the CDR3, the DNA is TGTGCCAGTCTATCAGGGCAGGGGTCGAGCGGGGAGCTGTTTTTT.